This TCR beta chain comes out of a study of breast tumors, draining lymph nodes, adjacent tissues. The study, taken as a whole, reports: Data fit most tumor T cells coming from lymph node, expanding in tumor.

At least ten counts were recorded for this clonotype. Its antigen is not known. Axillary draining lymph nodes of breast cancer patients supplied the node samples. Germline V gives CDR1 SGHAT, CDR2 FQNNGV. The CDR3 is 15 amino acids. V dropped 3 bases and J dropped 7; count of bases not matched to a gene: 8. In TCRdb, the multiplex PCR reads were re-called with MiXCR into one record per CDR3 protein. Counted here are under 250,000 distinct CDR3 sequences, about 34% occurring once; the ten biggest clones make up just over 1.4%. The chain uses TRBV11-2 and TRBJ2-7, with TRBD2 identical over 11 bases. Sequencing input: axillary lymph node tissue. The sequence was collected from a female donor with breast cancer. Some clones in this sample may be carry-over from other donors' samples. For the CDR3, the DNA is TGTGCCAGCAGCTTCTTAGCGGGAGGGTTGGCAGAGCAGTACTTC. It specifies CASSFLAGGLAEQYF.